This T cell receptor (beta chain) is drawn from a study of cytomegalovirus exposure and HLA in healthy donors. Notes on the study in general: As confirmed in vitro, three CMV-associated chains were specific for CMV antigens. 164 TCR beta chains were listed as cytomegalovirus-associated.

As concerns this clone: Its antigen is unidentified.

Generated by immunoSEQ multiplex PCR, the TCRdb table keeps only in-frame clones and is missing some. This table has more than 150,000 clones, roughly 80% appearing once. V gave up 4 bases and J gave up 4 bases, with 17 bases separating them. Germline-derived CDR1 and CDR2 are MGHRA and YSYEKL. The CDR3 spans 15 residues. Sequencing input: PBMCs. The sequence was obtained from a woman aged 18-29 years in good health and CMV-seropositive. The gene calls are TRBV4-1 and TRBJ2-7, with D possibly being TRBD1 (5 bases). CDR3 protein: CASSPGAGNPYEQYF. The DNA for the CDR3 is TGCGCCAGCAGCCCCGGAGCAGGGAATCCATACGAGCAGTACTTC.